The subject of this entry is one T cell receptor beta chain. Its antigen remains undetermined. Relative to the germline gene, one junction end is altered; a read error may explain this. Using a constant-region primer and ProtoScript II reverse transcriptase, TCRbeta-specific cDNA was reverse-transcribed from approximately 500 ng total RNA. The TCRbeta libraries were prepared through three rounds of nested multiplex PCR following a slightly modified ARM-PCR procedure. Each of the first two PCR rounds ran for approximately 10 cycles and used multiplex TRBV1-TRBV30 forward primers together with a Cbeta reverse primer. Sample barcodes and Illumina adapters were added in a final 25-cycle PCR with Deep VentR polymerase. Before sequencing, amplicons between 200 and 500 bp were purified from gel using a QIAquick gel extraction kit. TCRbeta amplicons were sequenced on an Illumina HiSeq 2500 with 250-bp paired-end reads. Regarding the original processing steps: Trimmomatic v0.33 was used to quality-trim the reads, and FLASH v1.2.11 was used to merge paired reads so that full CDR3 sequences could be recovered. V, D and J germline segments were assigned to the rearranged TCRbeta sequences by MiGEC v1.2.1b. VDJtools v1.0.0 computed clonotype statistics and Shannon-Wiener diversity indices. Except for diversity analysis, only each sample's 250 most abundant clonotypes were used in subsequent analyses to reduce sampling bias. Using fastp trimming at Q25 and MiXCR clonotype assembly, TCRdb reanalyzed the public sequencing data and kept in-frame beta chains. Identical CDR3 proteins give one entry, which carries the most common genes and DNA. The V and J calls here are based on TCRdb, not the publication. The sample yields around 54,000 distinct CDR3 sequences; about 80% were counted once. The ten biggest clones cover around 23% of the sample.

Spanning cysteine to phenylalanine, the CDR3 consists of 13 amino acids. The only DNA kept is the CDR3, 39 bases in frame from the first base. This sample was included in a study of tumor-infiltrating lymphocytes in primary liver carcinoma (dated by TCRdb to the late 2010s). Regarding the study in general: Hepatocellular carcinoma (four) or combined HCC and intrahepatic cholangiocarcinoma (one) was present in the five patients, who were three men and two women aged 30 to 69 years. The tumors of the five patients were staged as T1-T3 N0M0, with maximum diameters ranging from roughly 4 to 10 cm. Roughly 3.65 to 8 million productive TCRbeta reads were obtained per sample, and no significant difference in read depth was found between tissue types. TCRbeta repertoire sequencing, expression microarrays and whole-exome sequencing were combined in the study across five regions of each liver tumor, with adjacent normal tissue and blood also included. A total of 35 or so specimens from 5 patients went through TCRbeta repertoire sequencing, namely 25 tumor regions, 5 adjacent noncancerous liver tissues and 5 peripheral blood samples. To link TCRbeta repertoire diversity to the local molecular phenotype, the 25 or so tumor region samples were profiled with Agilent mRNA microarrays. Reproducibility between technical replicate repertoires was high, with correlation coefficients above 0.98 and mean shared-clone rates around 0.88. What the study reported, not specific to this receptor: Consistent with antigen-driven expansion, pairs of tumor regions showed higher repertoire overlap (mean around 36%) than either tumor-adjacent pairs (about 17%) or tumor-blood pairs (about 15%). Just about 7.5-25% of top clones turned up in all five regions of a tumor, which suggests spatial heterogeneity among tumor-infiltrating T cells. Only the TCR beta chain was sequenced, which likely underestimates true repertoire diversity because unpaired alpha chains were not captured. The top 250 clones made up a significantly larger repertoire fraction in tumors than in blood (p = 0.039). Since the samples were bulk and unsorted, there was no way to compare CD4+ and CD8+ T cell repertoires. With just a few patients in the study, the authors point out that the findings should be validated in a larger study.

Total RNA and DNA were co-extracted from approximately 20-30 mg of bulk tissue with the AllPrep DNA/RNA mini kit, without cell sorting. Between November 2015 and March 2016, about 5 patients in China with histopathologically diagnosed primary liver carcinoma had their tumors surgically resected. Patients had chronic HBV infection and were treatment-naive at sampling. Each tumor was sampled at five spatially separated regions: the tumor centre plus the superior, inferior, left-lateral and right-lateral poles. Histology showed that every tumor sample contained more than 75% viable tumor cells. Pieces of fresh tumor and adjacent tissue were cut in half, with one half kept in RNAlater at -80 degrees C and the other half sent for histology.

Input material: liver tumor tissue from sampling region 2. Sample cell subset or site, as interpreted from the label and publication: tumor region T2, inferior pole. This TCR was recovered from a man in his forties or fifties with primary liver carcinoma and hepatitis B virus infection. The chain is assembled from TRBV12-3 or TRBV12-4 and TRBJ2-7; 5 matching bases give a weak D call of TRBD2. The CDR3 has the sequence CASTRREYYEHHF. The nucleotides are TGTGCTAGCACCCGACGGGAATACTACGAGCATCACTTC.